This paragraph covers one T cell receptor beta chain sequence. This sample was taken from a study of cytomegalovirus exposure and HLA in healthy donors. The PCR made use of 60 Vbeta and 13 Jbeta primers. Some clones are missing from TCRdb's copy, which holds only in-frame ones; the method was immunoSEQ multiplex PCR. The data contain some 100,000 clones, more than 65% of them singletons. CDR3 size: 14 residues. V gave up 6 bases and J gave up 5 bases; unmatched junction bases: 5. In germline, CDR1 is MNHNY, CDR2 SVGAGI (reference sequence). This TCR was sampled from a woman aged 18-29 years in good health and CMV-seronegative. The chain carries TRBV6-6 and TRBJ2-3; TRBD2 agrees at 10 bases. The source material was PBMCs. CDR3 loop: CASSRTSGKDTQYF. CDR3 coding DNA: TGTGCCAGCAGCCGGACTAGCGGCAAAGATACGCAGTATTTT.